Detailed here is one T cell receptor (beta chain). Authors' methods: Researchers report that nucleated cell counts were estimated from reference gene primer amplification. Sequencing used immunoSEQ multiplex PCR; TCRdb keeps in-frame clones, though not all of them. For V, J and clone size, that table is used; D and trimming come from the DNA. The sample lists 150,000 to 200,000 clones, around 90% occurring once. This record belongs to a study of blood T cell repertoires in COVID-19. Turning to the study itself: COVID-19 samples collected from the United States, Italy and Spain covered acute and convalescent phases.

Deletions cut 6 bases from V and 8 bases from J, with 13 bases between. The germline gives CDR1 MNHEY, CDR2 SVGEGT. The length of the CDR3 is 12 residues. Specimen: peripheral blood. The origin of this receptor is a man aged 35-49 years with active or convalescent COVID-19. The V gene is TRBV6-2 or TRBV6-3, the J gene TRBJ1-1; D remains unclear. The CDR3 DNA sequence: TGTGCCAGCAGCTCCACCCTCCGGGAAGCTTTCTTT. This gives the protein CASSSTLREAFF.